This T cell receptor (beta chain) was captured in a study of OX40 agonist ivuxolimab in advanced cancers. A note on the overall study: Ivuxolimab was an agonistic, fully human IgG2 monoclonal antibody directed against OX40 (CD134), a costimulatory receptor. In the dose-escalation cohort, 82.7% of patients were male, and the mean age was approximately 60 years, with a range of roughly 20 to 80. Among the roughly 52 dose-escalation patients, about 19 had hepatocellular carcinoma, 15 or so melanoma, 9 renal cell carcinoma and 9 head and neck cancer. Patients were allowed to have had prior anti-PD-1, anti-PD-L1 or anti-CTLA-4 therapy, and around 43% of the dose-escalation patients had been treated with checkpoint inhibitors. Peripheral TCRbeta sequencing aimed to test whether ivuxolimab altered TCR sequence diversity and caused clonal T-cell expansion. Partial responses were achieved by three dose-escalation patients, of whom one had hepatocellular carcinoma and two had cutaneous melanoma. Intravenous ivuxolimab was administered to patients every 2 weeks at six dose levels: 0.01, 0.1, 0.3, 1.5, 3 and 10 mg/kg. The paper reports the monotherapy dose-escalation portion (N of about 56 patients) of the phase I ivuxolimab trial. Overall study results and their limits: Low levels of normalized T-cell clonal expansion were also seen in some patients who did not respond. The antigen specificity of the clonally expanded peripheral T cells was not determined. After ivuxolimab, more expanded clones were found on average in CD8+ T cells than in CD4+ T cells. In the 0.1-3.0 mg/kg groups, partial responders were among the patients with the lowest normalized peripheral clonal expansion, particularly in CD8+ T cells. Clonal expansion of both CD4+ and CD8+ blood T cells was observed from baseline to week 6 at doses 0.1 to 3.0 mg/kg.

Patients with autoimmune disease history or receiving systemic immunosuppression were excluded from the trial. Peripheral blood for TCR sequencing was collected from all dose cohorts at baseline, on cycle 4 day 1, and on cycle 7 day 1. Samples came from an open-label, multicenter, first-in-human phase I dose-escalation trial of ivuxolimab. Adults with locally advanced or metastatic melanoma, renal cell, hepatocellular, or head and neck squamous cell carcinoma were enrolled in the trial. Before TCR sequencing, CD4+ and CD8+ T cells were separately sorted from peripheral blood. For sequencing of the TCRbeta CDR3 region, genomic DNA was extracted from the sorted cells. TCRbeta CDR3 regions were sequenced using the immunoSEQ Assay. TCRdb mirrors the immuneACCESS table, restricted to in-frame sequences. Some clones are absent from its copies; in checked studies, under half trace to an unresolved V gene, and the reason for the others is unknown. The table for this sample lists 65,000 to 90,000 clones; about 89% of them were counted only once. 0.68% of the sample is held by the ten biggest clonotypes.

About this clone itself: It has no known antigen specificity. Base qualities were left out, and no much larger clone turns up one base away.

This TCR was sampled from an adult with an advanced solid tumor such as melanoma, head and neck, liver or kidney cancer. The sample here was CD4+ or CD8+ T cells sorted from blood, taken in a trial of the OX40 agonist ivuxolimab.

The CDR3 loop reads CSVESGVGETQYF. Read as DNA, the sequence is TGCAGCGTTGAATCTGGGGTTGGAGAGACCCAGTACTTC. The rearrangement combines TRBV29-1 with TRBJ2-5, with the D gene not clear enough to name. V is shortened by 2 bases, J by 4 bases, and the region joining them spans 11 bases. Measured from the cysteine to the phenylalanine, the CDR3 is 13 residues long. Left in the record is the CDR3 DNA by itself, 39 bases read in frame from the first base. Sequences SQVTM (CDR1) and ANQGSEA (CDR2) are obtained from the germline V gene.